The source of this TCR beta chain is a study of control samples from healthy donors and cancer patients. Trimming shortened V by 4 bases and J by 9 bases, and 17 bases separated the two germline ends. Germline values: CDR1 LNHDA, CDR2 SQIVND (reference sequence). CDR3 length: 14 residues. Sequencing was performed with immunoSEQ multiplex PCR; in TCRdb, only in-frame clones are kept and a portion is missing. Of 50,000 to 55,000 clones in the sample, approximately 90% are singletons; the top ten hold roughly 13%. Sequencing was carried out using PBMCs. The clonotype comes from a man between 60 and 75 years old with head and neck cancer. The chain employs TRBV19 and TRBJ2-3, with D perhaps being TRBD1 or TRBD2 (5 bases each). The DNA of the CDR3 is TGTGCCAGTAGTACCGGGGAGCAGGGAAAAACGCAGTATTTT. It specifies CASSTGEQGKTQYF. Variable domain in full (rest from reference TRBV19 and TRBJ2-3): DGGITQSPKYLFRKEGQNVTLSCEQNLNHDAMYWYRQDPGQGLRLIYYSQIVNDFQKGDIAEGYSVSREKKESFPLTVTSAQKNPTAFYLCASSTGEQGKTQYFGPGTRLTVL.